This T cell receptor beta chain is drawn from a study of T cells after yellow fever vaccination. Study observations and caveats: A secondary response was less intense yet reached its peak sooner, at day 5 versus 15.

Germline-derived CDR1 and CDR2 are LNHDA and SQIVND (reference sequence). The V and J ends lost 9 bases and 3 bases, in that order; junction bases with no gene match: 3. The CDR3 consists of 13 residues. MiXCR, applied by TCRdb to the 5' RACE reads, yields one record per CDR3 protein. The table has some 27,000 distinct CDR3 sequences, 6.3% seen once. This clonotype was seen many times. The V call is TRBV19, the J call TRBJ1-1; 11 bases fit TRBD1. Material: PBMCs, either bulk or a sorted T-cell subset (CD4+, CD8+, memory, or dextramer-sorted; not recorded which), obtained on the day of the yellow fever booster vaccination. This TCR derives from a man aged 30 to 39 who received the YFV17D yellow fever vaccine. The CDR3 nucleotides read TGTGCCAGCATGGACAGGGGGCACACTGAAGCTTTCTTT. As protein: CASMDRGHTEAFF.